This TCR beta chain was identified during a study of T cell changes during pregnancy in multiple sclerosis (dated by TCRdb to between 2018 and 2021). At the level of the whole study: Changes in the T cell repertoire over the course of pregnancy were examined in this study in women with multiple sclerosis.

On this clone: Its antigen remains undetermined. Within one base of it there is no much larger clone, and no base qualities were kept.

The library was produced with the immunoSEQ multiplex PCR assay. The table comes from immuneACCESS by way of TCRdb, which keeps in-frame sequences with V and J called. Part of the clones is missing from these tables; in studies checked, under half for an unresolved V gene and the rest for unknown reasons. The sample records tens of thousands of clones, roughly 92% of which are singletons. Roughly 2% of the sample rests with the top ten. CDR1 and CDR2 are read off the germline V gene as LGHNA and YSLEER. The CDR3 has 15 amino acids, counting the end cysteine and phenylalanine. The CDR3 DNA has 45 bases and is translated from base 1. The V end loses 0 bases and the J end loses 1 base, and a stretch of 9 bases separates them.

The chain is encoded by TRBV4-3 joined to TRBJ1-1, with no D gene named confidently. This TCR was sampled from a female donor with multiple sclerosis, enrolled in a pregnancy study. The sequencing used peripheral blood, collected in the second trimester of pregnancy. The nucleotide sequence reads as follows: TGCGCCAGCAGCCAAGACGACGGGGAGAACACTGAAGCTTTCTTT. Its product reads: CASSQDDGENTEAFF.